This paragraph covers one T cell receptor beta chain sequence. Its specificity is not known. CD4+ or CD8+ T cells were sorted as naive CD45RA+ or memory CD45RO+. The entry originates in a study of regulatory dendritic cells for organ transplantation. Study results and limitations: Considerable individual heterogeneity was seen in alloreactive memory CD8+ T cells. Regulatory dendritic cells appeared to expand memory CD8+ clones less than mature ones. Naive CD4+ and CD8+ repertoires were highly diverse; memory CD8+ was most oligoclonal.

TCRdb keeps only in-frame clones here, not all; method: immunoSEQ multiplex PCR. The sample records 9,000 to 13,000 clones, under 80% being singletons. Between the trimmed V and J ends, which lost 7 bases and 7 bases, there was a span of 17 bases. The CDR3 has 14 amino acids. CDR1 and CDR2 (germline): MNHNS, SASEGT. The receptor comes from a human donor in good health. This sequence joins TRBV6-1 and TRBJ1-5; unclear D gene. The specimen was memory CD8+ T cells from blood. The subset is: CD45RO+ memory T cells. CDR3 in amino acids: CASTSGEGVQPQHF. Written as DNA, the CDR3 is TGTGCCAGCACCTCGGGCGAGGGAGTGCAGCCCCAGCATTTT.